This is a list of T cell receptor beta chains from one sample in a study of blood T cell repertoires in COVID-19. Libraries were prepared by immunoSEQ multiplex PCR; TCRdb keeps only in-frame clonotypes and omits some of them. The sample includes some 190,000 clones, about 83% of them seen just once. Sample: peripheral blood. The receptors derive from a woman in her sixties or seventies with active or convalescent COVID-19. The CDR3 runs from the conserved cysteine through the conserved F or W. D genes are given only for firm matches. Clone size appears in some rows only: once, few, many, or a class for an expanded clone.

V	D	J	size	DNA	CDR3
TRBV29-1	TRBD1	TRBJ2-7	-	TGCAGCGTTGAAGCCCCCTGGGGGACAGGGTACGACTACGAGCAGTACTTC	CSVEAPWGTGYDYEQYF
TRBV5-1	TRBD2	TRBJ2-1	-	TGCGCCAGCAAACTGGCGGGAGGGTACAATGAGCAGTTCTTC	CASKLAGGYNEQFF
TRBV5-1	-	TRBJ2-2	-	TGCGCCAGCAGCTACGGAGGGGGCGACGGGGAGCTGTTTTTT	CASSYGGGDGELFF
TRBV19	TRBD1	TRBJ1-1	few	TGTGCCAGTTCGTATACAGGGGTGAACACTGAAGCTTTCTTT	CASSYTGVNTEAFF
TRBV30	TRBD2	TRBJ2-1	once	TGTGCCTGGAGGAATAGCGGGCACAATGAGCAGTTCTTC	CAWRNSGHNEQFF
TRBV27	-	TRBJ2-5	-	TGTGCCAGCAGTTGGGTCAGGGAGACCCAGTACTTC	CASSWVRETQYF
TRBV6-6	-	TRBJ1-2	few	TGTGCCAGCAATCGGGGGGCAACTTATGGCTACACCTTC	CASNRGATYGYTF
TRBV6-6	-	TRBJ1-5	-	TGTGCCAGCAGTTACATATTTAGCAATCAGCCCCAGCATTTT	CASSYIFSNQPQHF
TRBV4-1	-	TRBJ2-2	-	TGCGCCAGCAGCCCCCGCCGCAGCGGAGGAAGTCCGAACACCGGGGAGCTGTTTTTT	CASSPRRSGGSPNTGELFF
TRBV28	TRBD1	TRBJ1-5	-	TGTGCCAGCGGCCTATGGGACACAGGGGGATGGGATCAGCCCCAGCATTTT	CASGLWDTGGWDQPQHF
TRBV9	-	TRBJ2-1	-	TGTGCCAGCAGCGTTCACAGGGCCTCCTACAATGAGCAGTTCTTC	CASSVHRASYNEQFF
TRBV11-2	-	TRBJ2-5	-	TGTGCCAGCAGCACCCGAGGCAGTGGCCCACTTTTAGAGACCCAGTACTTC	CASSTRGSGPLLETQYF
TRBV5-5	-	TRBJ2-2	once	TGTGCCACAACCCCAGCAAGGAGATCGAACACCGGGGAGCTGTTTTTT	CATTPARRSNTGELFF
TRBV18	-	TRBJ1-6	-	TGTGCCAGCTCACCTGATGCGAATTCACCCCTCCACTTT	CASSPDANSPLHF
TRBV5-1	-	TRBJ1-6	-	TGCGCCAGCAGCTTGGCCGGAGGGGAGAGGTCACCCCTCCACTTT	CASSLAGGERSPLHF
TRBV5-5	TRBD1	TRBJ2-3	-	TGTGCCAGCAGCCGAGTGGGACAGGGGGCAGGCACAGATACGCAGTATTTT	CASSRVGQGAGTDTQYF
TRBV27	-	TRBJ2-7	-	TGTGCCAGCACCATAAATCCCGGGACTCCGGCCTACGAGCAGTACTTC	CASTINPGTPAYEQYF
TRBV30	-	TRBJ2-2	once	TGTGCCTGGAGTCCCATAGCGGCGAACACCGGGGAGCTGTTTTTT	CAWSPIAANTGELFF
TRBV21-1	-	TRBJ2-2	-	TGTGCCAGCAGCAAAGATGGGGGGGTAAACACCGGGGAGCTGTTTTTT	CASSKDGGVNTGELFF
TRBV7-9	-	TRBJ2-5	-	TGTGCCAGCAGCAGGGGCAGGGCTGGCCTGGAGACCCAGTACTTC	CASSRGRAGLETQYF
TRBV3-1/TRBV3-2	-	TRBJ2-3	-	TGTGCCAGCAGCCAAGGAACCAGGGCCACAGATACGCAGTATTTT	CASSQGTRATDTQYF
TRBV19	-	TRBJ1-2	-	TGTGCCAGTAGTAACCAGGGTGGTTGGGGCTACACCTTC	CASSNQGGWGYTF
TRBV7-9	-	TRBJ2-1	-	TGTGCCAGCAGCTTTCGACTGGAAACCTACAATGAGCAGTTCTTC	CASSFRLETYNEQFF
TRBV28	TRBD1	TRBJ2-3	-	TGTGCCAGCAGTTTATGGGGACAGGGGGCGATGGATACGCAGTATTTT	CASSLWGQGAMDTQYF
TRBV29-1	-	TRBJ2-1	-	TGCAGCGTTGATACTACCGGACTCTCCTACAATGAGCAGTTCTTC	CSVDTTGLSYNEQFF
TRBV30	-	TRBJ2-3	-	TGTGCCTGGAGTACGTGGAGGGGCGCAGATACGCAGTATTTT	CAWSTWRGADTQYF
TRBV5-6	TRBD1	TRBJ1-4	-	TGTGCCAGCAGCTTGGGCAGGGGGCGATCTAATGAAAAACTGTTTTTT	CASSLGRGRSNEKLFF
TRBV20-1	-	TRBJ1-1	-	TGCAGGACACCACAGAACACTGAAGCTTTCTTT	CRTPQNTEAFF
TRBV6-1	-	TRBJ2-1	-	TGTGCCAGCAGTGAACAGCGGGTCAGTGAGCAGTTCTTC	CASSEQRVSEQFF
TRBV11-2	-	TRBJ1-2	-	TGTGCCAGCAGCTTCTCCTCAGCTAACTATGGCTACACCTTC	CASSFSSANYGYTF